This passage covers 25 T cell receptor beta chains from one sample sequenced in a study of cytomegalovirus exposure and HLA in healthy donors. PCR was performed using 60 Vbeta and 13 Jbeta primers. Method: immunoSEQ multiplex PCR; TCRdb's copy keeps in-frame clones and lacks some. The table lists about 120,000 clones, more than 75% of them singletons. The sequencing input was PBMCs. Receptor source: a man aged 18-30 years in good health and CMV-seronegative.

The J gene is TRBJ1-1, the V gene TRBV5-1; 7 positions agree with TRBD1. The ends lost 0 bases at V and 3 bases at J; junction bases unmatched: 2. CDR1 and CDR2 (germline): SGHRS, YFSETQ. CDR3 length: 14 amino acids. The CDR3 sequence is CASSLVGGHTEAFF. CDR3 nucleotides: TGCGCCAGCAGCTTGGTAGGGGGCCACACTGAAGCTTTCTTT.

This clone was counted once. This chain uses TRBV6-1 with TRBJ2-7; no definite D call. Trimming left V 4 bases short and J 3 bases short, with 4 bases between. The V gene's germline CDR1 is MNHNS and CDR2 SASEGT. The CDR3 runs to 11 residues. Here the CDR3 reads CASSAVYEQYF. The CDR3 nucleotides are TGTGCCAGCAGTGCCGTCTACGAGCAGTACTTC.

J is TRBJ2-5 and V is TRBV5-4, with 11 positions matching TRBD1. The DNA end lines up better with TRBJ2-7; the J call may be wrong. Germline values: CDR1 SGHNT, CDR2 YYREEE (reference sequence). CDR3 length equals 15 residues. CDR3 nucleotide sequence: TGTGCCAGCAGCGATAGGGGACAGGGGGGATACGAGCAGTACTTC. It specifies CASSDRGQGGYEQYF.

The gene calls are TRBV5-1 and TRBJ1-2, with TRBD1 matching over 7 bases. Trimming at V came to 4 bases and at J to 7 bases, leaving 7 bases not matched to a gene. Germline V gene data show CDR1 as SGHRS and CDR2 as YFSETQ. The CDR3 runs to 13 residues. The CDR3 bases are TGCGCCAGCAGCGATACAGGGGCTGGTGGCTACACCTTC. It is translated as CASSDTGAGGYTF.

The chain combines TRBV10-3 with TRBJ1-3; tentatively, D is TRBD1 (6 bases). V dropped 10 bases and J dropped 6 bases, with 13 bases sitting between them. CDR1 ENHRY and CDR2 SYGVKD come from the germline V gene. The CDR3 consists of 12 residues. The CDR3 spells CATRGPANTIYF. CDR3 coding DNA: TGTGCCACCAGGGGCCCAGCAAACACCATATATTTT.

This chain links TRBV5-8 with TRBJ1-4; D call uncertain. CDR3 length equals 10 residues. CDR1 and CDR2 (germline): SGHTS, YDEGEE. Between the trimmed V and J ends, which lost 10 bases and 11 bases, there was a span of 12 bases. The CDR3 sequence: CAARAGKLFF. As DNA, the CDR3 is TGTGCCGCGCGGGCCGGGAAACTGTTTTTT.

This clone was counted once. This chain links TRBV11-3 with TRBJ1-1; 8 bases agree with TRBD1. CDR1 and CDR2 from the germline V gene are SGHNT and YENEEA. The CDR3 length is 14 residues. Trimming removed 5 bases from V and 0 bases from J; junction bases left unmatched: 2. As DNA, the CDR3 is TGTGCCAGCAGCGACAGGGGAGTGAACACTGAAGCTTTCTTT. Translating it yields CASSDRGVNTEAFF.

The chain employs TRBV21-1 and TRBJ1-1; the DNA was not compared with TRBD1, the D call given in the table. TRBV21-1 is a known pseudogene. The CDR3 contains 16 residues. The CDR3 here is CASSTSTGGGNTEAFF. Written as DNA, the CDR3 is TGTGCCAGCAGCACTTCGACAGGGGGAGGAAACACTGAAGCTTTCTTT.

V gene TRBV19 combines with J gene TRBJ2-7; 15 bases fit TRBD2. After removal of 6 bases from V and 0 bases from J, the junction contained 6 bases not matched to a gene. Germline V lookup: CDR1 LNHDA, CDR2 SQIVND (reference sequence). There are 17 residues in the CDR3. The CDR3: CASSPGTSGGPSYEQYF. CDR3 nucleotides: TGTGCCAGTAGCCCCGGGACTAGCGGGGGGCCCTCCTACGAGCAGTACTTC.

V usage is TRBV2 and J usage is TRBJ2-5; TRBD1 is a possible D gene (6 bases). Trimming removed 7 bases at V and 11 bases at J, with 20 bases between. The germline V gene encodes CDR1 SNHLY and CDR2 FYNNEI. The length of the CDR3 is 13 residues. The CDR3 loop is CASKAGELGEQYF. The CDR3 coding sequence is TGTGCCAGCAAGGCAGGGGAGCTGGGGGAGCAGTACTTC.

In DNA, the CDR3 is TGTGCCAGCTCACCGGCTAGCGGGGGGTACGAGCAGTACTTC. Its translation: CASSPASGGYEQYF. The V call is TRBV18, the J call TRBJ2-7; 11 bases are a match to TRBD2. Looked up from germline, CDR1 is KGHSH and CDR2 is LQKENI. V lost 3 bases to trimming and J lost 4 bases; unmatched junction nucleotides: 2. The CDR3 consists of 14 residues.

The rearrangement links TRBV7-3 to TRBJ2-7, with D perhaps TRBD2 (5 bases). Trimming shortened V by 2 bases and J by 12 bases, and 14 bases separated the two germline ends. The germline V gene has CDR1 SGHTA and CDR2 FQGTGA. The CDR3 length is 12 residues. In nucleotides, the CDR3 is TGTGCCAGCAGCTTAGGTTCCGGGGTCTGGTACTTC. Its translation is CASSLGSGVWYF.

The genes are TRBV7-6 and TRBJ2-2; 10 nucleotides agree with TRBD1. Germline V gives CDR1 SGHVS, CDR2 FNYEAQ. The ends lost 4 bases at V and 2 bases at J; junction bases unmatched: 13. The CDR3 runs to 19 residues. The CDR3 reads CASSSRTGTGASNTGELFF. The CDR3 DNA reads as TGTGCCAGCAGCTCCCGGACCGGGACAGGGGCCTCAAACACCGGGGAGCTGTTTTTT.

This rearrangement joins TRBV5-6 to TRBJ1-1; D gene uncertain. V was pared by 2 bases and J by 0 bases, with 11 bases between. This CDR3 is 15 amino acids long. The germline gives CDR1 SGHDT, CDR2 YYEEEE. The CDR3 DNA follows: TGTGCCAGCAGCTTTAGAGGCAGACTGAACACTGAAGCTTTCTTT. It translates to CASSFRGRLNTEAFF. Full variable domain (remainder filled in from reference TRBV5-6 and TRBJ1-1): DAGVTQSPTHLIKTRGQQVTLRCSPKSGHDTVSWYQQALGQGPQFIFQYYEEEERQRGNFPDRFSGHQFPNYSSELNVNALLLGDSALYLCASSFRGRLNTEAFFGQGTRLTVV.

The rearrangement links TRBV6-5 to TRBJ1-2, with D maybe TRBD1 (6 bases). The CDR3 totals 14 residues. Germline CDR1 is MNHEY and CDR2 is SVGAGI. The germline V and J ends were trimmed by 8 bases and 4 bases, with 17 bases remaining between them. CDR3 region: CASGWTETSYGYTF. CDR3 nucleotides: TGTGCCAGCGGGTGGACAGAGACCTCCTATGGCTACACCTTC.

This clone has just a few counts. The DNA for the CDR3 is TGCGCCAGCGGGAACCTAGCGGGGGGAGCAGATACGCAGTATTTT. Translation: CASGNLAGGADTQYF. The V and J genes are TRBV4-3 and TRBJ2-3; 11 bases are shared with TRBD2. Germline trimming cut 8 bases from V and 4 bases from J; bases unmatched to any gene: 8. Germline lookup yields CDR1 LGHNA and CDR2 YSLEER. The CDR3 has 15 residues.

J is TRBJ2-7 and V is TRBV19; 8 bases agree with TRBD1. The CDR3 is made up of 14 amino acids. Germline V gives CDR1 LNHDA, CDR2 SQIVND (reference sequence). With 6 bases clipped from V and 3 bases from J, the junction kept 7 bases outside the gene matches. This chain's CDR3 is CASSPGQVLYEQYF. The CDR3, as DNA: TGTGCCAGTAGCCCGGGACAGGTCCTCTACGAGCAGTACTTC.

The chain is built from TRBV7-9 and TRBJ2-1; 9 nucleotides match TRBD2. From germline, CDR1 is SEHNR and CDR2 FQNEAQ (reference sequence). The ends lost 2 bases at V and 7 bases at J; junction bases unmatched: 6. CDR3 length equals 15 residues. This CDR3 reads CASSLMIAGANEQFF. CDR3 DNA: TGTGCCAGCAGCTTAATGATAGCGGGGGCAAATGAGCAGTTCTTC.

The V gene is TRBV19, the J gene TRBJ1-6; D gene uncertain. Trimming took 6 bases from V and 7 from J, leaving 13 bases between them. The CDR3 runs to 14 residues. The germline CDR1 and CDR2 sequences are LNHDA and SQIVND (reference sequence). CDR3 DNA sequence: TGTGCCAGTAGAACGGGAACCGCGAATTCACCCCTCCACTTT. Translation gives CASRTGTANSPLHF.

The chain has TRBV18 and TRBJ2-7; 7 positions match TRBD1. Trimming removed 2 bases from V and 2 bases from J; junction bases left unmatched: 9. This CDR3 is 16 amino acids long. Germline V CDR1 and CDR2: KGHSH, LQKENI. The CDR3 reads CASSPSSPGQPYEQYF. CDR3 bases: TGTGCCAGCTCACCATCGTCCCCGGGACAGCCCTACGAGCAGTACTTC.

This rearrangement joins TRBV7-9 to TRBJ2-5; 8 bases match TRBD2. The germline gives CDR1 SEHNR, CDR2 FQNEAQ (reference sequence). The CDR3 totals 14 residues. V gave up 3 bases and J gave up 4 bases; unmatched junction bases: 4. CDR3 sequence reads: CASSFNSGRETQYF. The DNA of the CDR3 is TGTGCCAGCAGCTTCAACAGCGGGAGAGAGACCCAGTACTTC.

The chain joins TRBV19 to TRBJ2-3, with TRBD1 matching over 7 bases. The V gene's germline CDR1 is LNHDA and CDR2 SQIVND (reference sequence). CDR3 length equals 14 residues. The V gene end was trimmed by 7 bases and the J gene end by 4 bases; junction bases not matched to a gene: 8. The DNA for the CDR3 is TGTGCCAGTACCGACAGGGAAGAGGCAGATACGCAGTATTTT. It encodes CASTDREEADTQYF.

This clone was found once. The chain combines TRBV6-4 with TRBJ2-3, with 12 bases aligning to TRBD2. This CDR3 is built from 16 residues. After removal of 4 bases from V and 4 bases from J, the junction contained 6 bases not matched to a gene. Per germline, CDR1 MRHNA and CDR2 SNTAGT. This CDR3 reads CASSVLAGGGPDTQYF. The CDR3 bases are TGTGCCAGCAGTGTACTAGCGGGGGGAGGTCCAGATACGCAGTATTTT.

The J gene is TRBJ2-7, the V gene TRBV7-9; D is possibly TRBD2 (6 bases). The ends were cut back, 1 base at V and 6 bases at J, with 22 bases in the middle. Looked up from germline, CDR1 is SEHNR and CDR2 is FQNEAQ (reference sequence). The length of the CDR3 is 17 residues. The CDR3 loop is CASSLETVLANRGEQYF. For the CDR3, the DNA is TGTGCCAGCAGCTTAGAGACAGTCCTAGCGAATAGGGGCGAGCAGTACTTC. Together with reference TRBV7-9 and TRBJ2-7, the CDR3 gives the full variable domain: DTGVSQNPRHKITKRGQNVTFRCDPISEHNRLYWYRQTLGQGPEFLTYFQNEAQLEKSRLLSDRFSAERPKGSFSTLEIQRTEQGDSAMYLCASSLETVLANRGEQYFGPGTRLTVT.

This chain uses TRBV7-2 with TRBJ2-5; D is perhaps TRBD1 (6 bases). V gave up 7 bases and J gave up 2 bases, with 14 bases separating them. CDR1 and CDR2 (germline): SGHTA, FQGNSA. This CDR3 contains 14 residues. The CDR3 DNA reads TGTGCCAGCAACTTGAACAGGGTACAAGAGACCCAGTACTTC. It codes for CASNLNRVQETQYF.